This TCR beta chain was recovered during a study of CD8 T cells in ankylosing spondylitis (dated by TCRdb to about 2017). Notes on the research overall: To find TCR variants linked to disease, the study profiled T cell receptor beta repertoires in ankylosing spondylitis patients and healthy donors. Peripheral blood samples were taken, and synovial fluid was additionally collected from ankylosing spondylitis patients. The whole study cohort included 90 to 120 healthy donors and 20 to 25 ankylosing spondylitis patients.

The table lists this clonotype with many counts. The specificity of this receptor is unknown. Base qualities were left out, and no much larger clone turns up one base away. The sequencer listed for this sample is Illumina HiSeq 2500. TCR beta libraries were prepared by quantitative 5'-RACE with molecular barcodes. As for how the authors treated the data: A new computational method, built on a probabilistic model of VDJ rearrangement, was used to identify disease-linked TCR variants. TCRdb passed the public sequencing reads through fastp at Q25 and MiXCR, retaining productive beta sequences. Rows with one shared CDR3 protein collapse into an entry with the most common genes and DNA. These V and J calls originate from TCRdb's pipeline instead of the authors' own analysis. For this sample there are approximately 140,000 distinct CDR3 sequences; 9.3% appear just once. 3.3% of the sample is taken by the ten largest.

The CDR3 goes from the cysteine to the phenylalanine over 14 residues. CDR3 DNA only is kept here, 42 bases in frame from base 1. Trimming removed 0 bases from V and 12 bases from J; the gene matches leave 7 bases unexplained. For CDR1 and CDR2, the germline V gene lists LGHNA and YNFKEQ. What the research found in general, with its limitations: Some motif variants were previously reported in synovial fluid and blood of reactive arthritis patients, suggesting common disease-initiation mechanisms. A TCR beta motif made up of seven or eight highly homologous amino acid variants appeared to be characteristic of blood from ankylosing spondylitis patients. According to the report, matched synovial fluid samples from ankylosing spondylitis patients were significantly enriched for the disease-linked clones. The disease-linked clones showed a CD8+ phenotype and occurred at relatively low frequencies in peripheral blood.

Sequenced input: blood, either unsorted or a sorted T cell fraction (not recorded which). The chain couples TRBV4-2 to TRBJ2-4, with 8 central nucleotides matching TRBD1. This clonotype was obtained from a male donor with ankylosing spondylitis or in good health (not recorded which). The base sequence is TGTGCCAGCAGCCAAGATCCCAAGGACAGGGCTCAGTACTTC. Its product reads: CASSQDPKDRAQYF.